This T cell receptor beta chain was recorded in a study of CD4 T cell repertoires in COVID-19. Study in general: Relabeled CFSE-low cells, IL-2-expanded for 10 days, met spikes from other coronaviruses.

Sequencing was performed with immunoSEQ multiplex PCR; in TCRdb, only in-frame clones are kept and a portion is missing. The sample carries tens of thousands of clones, roughly four fifths recorded once. There are a few counts of this clone. Its target is not known. Study-wide points: In SARS-CoV and/or HKU1 spike cultures, between about 6.5 and 28% of SARS-CoV-2 clonotypes reappeared.

Samples came from patients recovered from mild-to-severe COVID-19. The receptor was isolated from a human donor who had COVID-19. This specimen was CD4+ T cells from peripheral blood, taken after recovery from COVID-19.

The CDR3 region is CASSPSSEVYEQYF. In DNA form, the CDR3 reads TGTGCCAGCAGTCCTTCTAGCGAGGTCTACGAGCAGTACTTC. The rearrangement uses TRBV27 and TRBJ2-7, with D perhaps TRBD2 (6 bases). Per germline, CDR1 MNHEY and CDR2 SMNVEV (reference sequence). The V and J ends lost 5 bases and 3 bases respectively, with 14 bases between them. The CDR3 covers 14 residues.